A selection of T cell receptor beta chains follows, all from one sample in a study of control samples from healthy donors and cancer patients. The assay was immunoSEQ multiplex PCR, and TCRdb's table has in-frame clones only and misses some. The table lists 150,000 to 200,000 clones, around 95% of them singletons. Sample: blood. The receptors stem from a woman in her thirties or forties in good health. The CDR3 runs from the conserved cysteine through the conserved F or W. The D gene is left open where the match is weak. The size entry is marked missing in some rows and otherwise reads once, few, many or a size class.

v_gene	len	d_gene	j_gene	abundance	CDR3aa	CDR3nt
TRBV19	14	-	TRBJ1-1	-	CASSIDRGNTEAFF	TGTGCCAGTAGTATAGACAGGGGGAACACTGAAGCTTTCTTT
TRBV19	13	TRBD1	TRBJ1-2	-	CASSTTGQGGYTF	TGTGCCAGTAGTACGACGGGACAGGGGGGCTACACCTTC
TRBV6-2/TRBV6-3	15	-	TRBJ1-1	once	CASSYLGVRDTEAFF	TGTGCCAGCAGTTACTTGGGTGTTCGGGACACTGAAGCTTTCTTT
TRBV29-1	13	-	TRBJ1-1	-	CSVQTVLASEAFF	TGCAGCGTGCAGACGGTCCTGGCGTCCGAAGCTTTCTTT
TRBV13	17	TRBD1	TRBJ1-1	-	CASSFGTGGSISTEAFF	TGTGCCAGCAGCTTTGGGACAGGGGGCTCTATTAGCACTGAAGCTTTCTTT
TRBV5-1	18	TRBD1	TRBJ1-2	-	CASSLAPLGGQGLGGYTF	TGCGCCAGCAGCTTGGCCCCCCTGGGGGGACAGGGACTCGGTGGCTACACCTTC
TRBV7-2	14	-	TRBJ2-2	-	CASSLEANTGELFF	TGTGCCAGCAGCTTAGAGGCGAACACCGGGGAGCTGTTTTTT
TRBV5-4	15	-	TRBJ1-1	-	CASRPPRGEMAEAFF	TGTGCCAGCAGACCCCCCCGTGGGGAAATGGCTGAAGCTTTCTTT
TRBV30	14	-	TRBJ2-2	-	CAWSTGPNTGELFF	TGTGCCTGGAGTACCGGTCCGAACACCGGGGAGCTGTTTTTT
TRBV7-9	18	-	TRBJ2-6	-	CASSLGRGLGSGANVLTF	TGTGCCAGCAGCCTGGGTCGGGGTCTAGGCTCTGGGGCCAACGTCCTGACTTTC
TRBV19	15	-	TRBJ1-6	-	CASSIDSSYNSPLHF	TGTGCCAGTAGTATCGACAGCTCCTATAATTCACCCCTCCACTTT
TRBV23-1	15	TRBD1	TRBJ1-6	once	CASSPPGTGTSPLHF	TGCGCCAGCAGTCCTCCCGGGACAGGGACCTCACCCCTCCACTTT
TRBV6-4	14	TRBD1	TRBJ1-4	-	CASSEDRGGEKLFF	TGTGCCAGCAGTGAGGACAGGGGAGGCGAAAAACTGTTTTTT
TRBV11-2	14	TRBD1	TRBJ1-3	-	CASSLETGGNTIYF	TGTGCCAGCAGCTTAGAGACAGGGGGTAACACCATATATTTT
TRBV9	14	-	TRBJ1-1	-	CASSVEVDSTEAFF	TGTGCCAGCAGCGTAGAGGTAGACAGCACTGAAGCTTTCTTT
TRBV20-1	11	-	TRBJ2-7	-	CSARRDDGIYF	TGCAGTGCTAGGCGGGACGACGGAATCTACTTC
TRBV9	15	TRBD1	TRBJ1-2	-	CASSTRDRERYGYTF	TGTGCCAGCAGCACCCGGGACAGGGAGCGGTATGGCTACACCTTC
TRBV7-3	16	-	TRBJ2-1	-	CASSLNSGGRYNEQFF	TGTGCCAGCAGCTTAAATAGTGGGGGAAGGTACAATGAGCAGTTCTTC
TRBV2	11	-	TRBJ2-7	-	CASTPAYEQYF	TGTGCCAGCACCCCGGCCTACGAGCAGTACTTC
TRBV14	14	-	TRBJ2-7	once	CASRVTGTSYEQYF	TGTGCCAGCAGGGTTACCGGGACCTCCTACGAGCAGTACTTC
TRBV5-1	15	-	TRBJ1-4	-	CASSLGTATNEKLFF	TGCGCCAGCAGCTTGGGAACAGCAACTAATGAAAAACTGTTTTTT
TRBV30	16	-	TRBJ1-4	-	CAWSLAGTATNEKLFF	TGTGCCTGGAGTCTTGCCGGGACCGCGACTAATGAAAAACTGTTTTTT
TRBV10-3	15	TRBD1	TRBJ1-2	-	CAISGYDRGGSGYTF	TGTGCCATCAGTGGATATGACAGGGGGGGAAGTGGCTACACCTTC
TRBV6-2/TRBV6-3	18	-	TRBJ2-1	-	CASSYRQTGAGVNNEQFF	TGTGCCAGCAGTTACCGCCAAACCGGGGCTGGCGTAAACAATGAGCAGTTCTTC
TRBV7-9	16	TRBD1	TRBJ1-5	-	CASSSDRAEGNQPQHF	TGTGCCAGCAGCTCGGACAGGGCAGAGGGCAATCAGCCCCAGCATTTT
TRBV7-3	16	-	TRBJ2-3	-	CASSLRTSPFADTQYF	TGTGCCAGCAGCCTTAGAACTAGCCCGTTCGCAGATACGCAGTATTTT
TRBV19	18	-	TRBJ2-6	-	CASSSSRDGNPGANVLTF	TGTGCCAGTAGTAGCTCCCGAGACGGAAACCCCGGGGCCAACGTCCTGACTTTC
TRBV7-2	14	-	TRBJ1-1	-	CASSLVPQNTEAFF	TGTGCCAGCAGCTTAGTACCCCAAAACACTGAAGCTTTCTTT
TRBV12-5	13	TRBD1	TRBJ1-1	-	CATTTGGPTEAFF	TGTGCTACTACCACAGGGGGCCCAACTGAAGCTTTCTTT
TRBV21-1	15	-	TRBJ1-2	-	CASINVEGFDYGYTF	TGTGCCAGCATCAACGTAGAGGGCTTCGACTATGGCTACACCTTC
TRBV6-6	12	-	TRBJ1-1	-	CASSLENTEAFF	TGTGCCAGCAGTTTAGAGAACACTGAAGCTTTCTTT
TRBV4-3	16	TRBD1	TRBJ2-7	-	CASSQADRAGHDEQYF	TGCGCCAGCAGCCAAGCTGACAGGGCAGGACACGACGAGCAGTACTTC
TRBV7-9	16	TRBD1	TRBJ1-4	-	CASSPRQGTGLEKLFF	TGTGCCAGCAGCCCACGACAGGGAACGGGGTTAGAAAAACTGTTTTTT
TRBV9	17	-	TRBJ1-1	-	CASSAESGTTGDTEAFF	TGTGCCAGCAGCGCAGAGTCAGGGACGACGGGCGACACTGAAGCTTTCTTT
TRBV6-2/TRBV6-3	13	-	TRBJ1-2	-	CASSYRTDRGYTF	TGTGCCAGCAGTTACCGGACAGATCGTGGCTACACCTTC
TRBV19	17	TRBD1	TRBJ1-1	-	CASSIASGDRGGTEAFF	TGTGCCAGTAGTATCGCGTCGGGCGACAGGGGAGGCACTGAAGCTTTCTTT
TRBV2	15	TRBD2	TRBJ2-1	-	CASTPGLAGAGEQFF	TGTGCCAGCACCCCGGGACTAGCGGGAGCAGGTGAGCAGTTCTTC